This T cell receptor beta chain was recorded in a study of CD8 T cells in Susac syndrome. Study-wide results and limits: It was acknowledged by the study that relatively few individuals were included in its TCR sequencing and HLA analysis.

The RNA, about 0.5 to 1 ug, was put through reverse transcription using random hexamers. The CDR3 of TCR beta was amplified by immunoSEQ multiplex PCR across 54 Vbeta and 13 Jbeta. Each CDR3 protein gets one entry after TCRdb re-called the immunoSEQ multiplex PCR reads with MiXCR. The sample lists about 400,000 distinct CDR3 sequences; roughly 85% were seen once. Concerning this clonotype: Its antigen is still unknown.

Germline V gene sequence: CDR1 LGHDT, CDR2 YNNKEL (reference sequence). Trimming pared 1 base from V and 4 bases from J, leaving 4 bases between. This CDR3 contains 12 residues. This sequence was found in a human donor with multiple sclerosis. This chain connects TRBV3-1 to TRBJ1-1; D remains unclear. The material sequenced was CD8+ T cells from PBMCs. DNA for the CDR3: TGTGCCAGCAGCCAAGTTGTCACTGAAGCTTTCTTT. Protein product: CASSQVVTEAFF.